This T cell receptor beta chain was recorded in a study of cytomegalovirus exposure and HLA in healthy donors. General study results and limits: The listing of 150 to 200 TCR beta chains classed them as cytomegalovirus-associated. In vitro work confirmed that a few CMV-associated chains recognize CMV antigens.

The approximately 130-subject validation cohort, separate from the 666-subject first cohort, included the donors. The CDR3 length is 16 residues. V was shortened by 4 bases and J by 7 bases, with 19 bases between the two germline ends. Germline lookup yields CDR1 SGHAT and CDR2 FQNNGV. Comments on this clone: Its matching antigen is unknown.

Sequenced by immunoSEQ multiplex PCR; TCRdb stores in-frame clones only, minus some. The table records some 220,000 clones, about 90% of them present only once. The chain uses TRBV11-2 and TRBJ1-4; D is ambiguous. Sequencing was carried out using PBMCs. The source of this sequence is a woman aged 18-29 years in good health and CMV-seronegative. CDR3 protein: CASSSPSVGGGEKLFF. In nucleotides, the CDR3 is TGTGCCAGCAGCTCTCCGTCCGTCGGAGGTGGTGAAAAACTGTTTTTT.